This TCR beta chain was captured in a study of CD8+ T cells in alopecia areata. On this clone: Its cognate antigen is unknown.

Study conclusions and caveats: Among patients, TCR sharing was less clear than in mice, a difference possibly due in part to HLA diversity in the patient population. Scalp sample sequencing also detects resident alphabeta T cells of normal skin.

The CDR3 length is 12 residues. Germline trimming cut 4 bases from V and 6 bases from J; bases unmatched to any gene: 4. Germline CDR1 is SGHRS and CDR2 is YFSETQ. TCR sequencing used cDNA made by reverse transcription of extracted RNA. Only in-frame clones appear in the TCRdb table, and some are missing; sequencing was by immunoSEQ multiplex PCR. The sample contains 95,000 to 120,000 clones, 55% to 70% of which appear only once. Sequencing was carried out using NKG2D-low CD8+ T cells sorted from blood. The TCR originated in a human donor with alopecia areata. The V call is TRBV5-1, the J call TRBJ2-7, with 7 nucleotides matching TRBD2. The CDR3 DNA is TGCGCCAGCAGCCGGACTAGGAGCGAGCAGTACTTC. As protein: CASSRTRSEQYF.